The 32 T cell receptor beta chains reported below all come from one sample, sequenced in a study of T cell responses to AZD1222 COVID-19 vaccine. Method: immunoSEQ multiplex PCR; TCRdb's copy keeps in-frame clones and lacks some. The table includes over 95,000 clones, more than 80% detected once. Sequencing was performed on peripheral blood, taken on day 0 of AZD1222 vaccination. The receptors come from an adult in good health.

The chain is built from TRBV7-9 and TRBJ1-6, with D unresolved. The CDR3 runs to 14 residues. V lost 9 bases to trimming and J lost 7 bases, with 16 bases between them. Germline assignment: CDR1 SEHNR and CDR2 FQNEAQ (reference sequence). The CDR3 is CASATGVSNSPLHF. The CDR3 nucleotides are TGTGCCAGTGCTACCGGGGTTTCAAATTCACCCCTCCACTTT.

This clone has only one observation. The chain recombines TRBV13 with TRBJ1-6; possibly TRBD1 for D (6 bases). V lost 5 bases to trimming and J lost 6 bases, with 14 bases between them. The CDR3 totals 15 residues. The germline V gene encodes CDR1 PRHDT and CDR2 FYEKMQ (reference sequence). CDR3 residues: CASSPSDSPNSPLHF. The CDR3 bases are TGTGCCAGCAGCCCTTCGGACAGCCCTAATTCACCCCTCCACTTT.

This clone occurred once. The genes are TRBV3-1 (or the pseudogene TRBV3-2) and TRBJ1-1, with 8 bases lining up with TRBD1. The CDR3 totals 16 residues. V dropped 5 bases and J dropped 0; count of bases not matched to a gene: 8. Germline CDR1 and CDR2: LGHDT and YNNKEL (reference sequence). CDR3 DNA sequence: TGTGCCAGCAGCACCAGGGGGCGCCGTATGAACACTGAAGCTTTCTTT. Translation: CASSTRGRRMNTEAFF.

This clone was counted only a few times. The V gene is TRBV30, the J gene TRBJ1-1; D is unclear. Germline V gives CDR1 GTSNPN, CDR2 SVGIG (reference sequence). The CDR3 is 13 amino acids. V was cut by 0 bases and J by 1 base, with 6 bases left in between. The CDR3 DNA follows: TGTGCCTGGAGTGTACAAGGGAACACTGAAGCTTTCTTT. Translated, it gives CAWSVQGNTEAFF. The full variable domain, its missing parts supplied by reference TRBV30 and TRBJ1-1, is SQTIHQWPATLVQPVGSPLSLECTVEGTSNPNLYWYRQAAGRGLQLLFYSVGIGQISSEVPQNLSASRPQDRQFILSSKKLLLSDSGFYLCAWSVQGNTEAFFGQGTRLTVV.

This chain links TRBV28 with TRBJ2-7; D not resolved. V was shortened by 6 bases and J by 4 bases, with 16 bases between the two germline ends. The CDR3 is 14 residues long. The V gene's germline CDR1 is MDHEN and CDR2 SYDVKM. CDR3 residues: CASSLPTMEYEQYF. For the CDR3, the DNA is TGTGCCAGCAGCCTCCCTACAATGGAGTACGAGCAGTACTTC.

This chain joins TRBV9 and TRBJ2-5; TRBD2 is a possible D gene (5 bases). The V end lost 6 bases, the J end lost 4 bases, and 13 bases lay between the germline ends. The CDR3 sequence is 13 residues long. Looked up from germline, CDR1 is SGDLS and CDR2 is YYNGEE. The chain's CDR3 is CASILAVGETQYF. The DNA for the CDR3 is TGTGCCAGCATTCTAGCAGTGGGAGAGACCCAGTACTTC.

The genes are TRBV29-1 and TRBJ1-2; D not resolved. V dropped 2 bases and J dropped 0 bases, with 7 bases sitting between them. CDR1 is SQVTM and CDR2 is ANQGSEA in the germline V gene. CDR3 length: 13 residues. In nucleotides, the CDR3 is TGCAGCGTTGAATTCGGACCTAACTATGGCTACACCTTC. Its translation: CSVEFGPNYGYTF.

This sequence joins TRBV18 and TRBJ1-3; weak D call: TRBD1 (5 bases). V was trimmed by 2 bases and J by 0 bases, leaving 14 bases between them. This CDR3 has 17 residues. Germline lookup yields CDR1 KGHSH and CDR2 LQKENI. The CDR3 DNA is TGTGCCAGCTCACCATTACAGGCTCGTAACTCTGGAAACACCATATATTTT. Translated: CASSPLQARNSGNTIYF.

V is TRBV27 and J is TRBJ2-5; TRBD2 is a possible D gene (5 bases). This CDR3 region has 14 residues. Trimming left V 3 bases short and J 5 bases short, with 13 bases between. Germline values: CDR1 MNHEY, CDR2 SMNVEV (reference sequence). CDR3 loop: CASSLRRSGETQYF. CDR3 coding DNA: TGTGCCAGCAGTTTGAGGAGGTCTGGGGAGACCCAGTACTTC.

A note on this clone: Other nucleotide sequences in the sample specify the same CDR3. The chain is built from TRBV27 and TRBJ2-1; D gene uncertain. Trimming took 6 bases from V and 4 from J, leaving 10 bases between them. CDR1 and CDR2 (germline): MNHEY, SMNVEV (reference sequence). There are 13 residues in the CDR3. The CDR3 here is CASSRPSYNEQFF. Here the CDR3 DNA reads TGTGCCAGCAGCAGACCCTCTTACAATGAGCAGTTCTTC.

This clone was found once. The chain joins TRBV6-5 to TRBJ1-4; TRBD1 matches at 10 bases. CDR1 MNHEY and CDR2 SVGAGI come from the germline V gene. V was pared by 6 bases and J by 7 bases, with 2 bases of the junction left unmatched. The CDR3 runs 13 residues. This CDR3 is CASRTGGSEKLFF. CDR3 bases: TGTGCCAGCAGGACAGGGGGCAGTGAAAAACTGTTTTTT.

The chain employs TRBV5-5 and TRBJ1-3; D is ambiguous. The germline gives CDR1 SGHKS, CDR2 YYEKEE (reference sequence). The CDR3 extends over 15 amino acids. Deletions cut 0 bases from V and 0 bases from J, with 7 bases between. The CDR3 nucleotides read TGTGCCAGCAGCTTGGTCCACACCTCTGGAAACACCATATATTTT. It codes for CASSLVHTSGNTIYF.

The chain recombines TRBV11-2 with TRBJ2-3; TRBD2 aligns across 7 bases. The V segment lost 2 bases and the J segment 2 bases; nucleotides outside the gene matches: 4. CDR1 is SGHAT, CDR2 FQNNGV, per germline. CDR3 length: 15 residues. The CDR3 bases are TGTGCCAGCAGCTTACTAGCGGTGACCACAGATACGCAGTATTTT. This encodes CASSLLAVTTDTQYF.

A single count supports this clone. The gene calls are TRBV19 and TRBJ1-1; D gene unclear. Germline V CDR1 and CDR2: LNHDA, SQIVND (reference sequence). The CDR3 totals 14 residues. Trimming removed 4 bases at V and 1 base at J, with 10 bases between. The CDR3 coding sequence is TGTGCCAGTAGTACCAACCTTAAGAACACTGAAGCTTTCTTT. It yields the protein CASSTNLKNTEAFF.

The chain joins TRBV5-5 to TRBJ1-2, with TRBD1 matching 7 bases. Per germline, CDR1 SGHKS and CDR2 YYEKEE (reference sequence). The length of the CDR3 is 13 residues. The V and J ends lost 4 bases and 7 bases, in that order; junction bases with no gene match: 7. This CDR3 reads CASSPTQGGGYTF. CDR3 sequence (DNA): TGTGCCAGCAGCCCTACCCAGGGGGGTGGCTACACCTTC.

CDR3 bases: TGTGCCAGCAGTCCATACCGGGACGGGGGAAACCTCAATCAGCCCCAGCATTTT. Encoded protein: CASSPYRDGGNLNQPQHF. The chain carries TRBV6-2 or TRBV6-3 and TRBJ1-5, with TRBD1 as a possible D gene (5 bases). CDR3 length equals 18 residues. The V end lost 5 bases, the J end lost 3 bases, and 23 bases lay between the germline ends. Germline-derived CDR1 and CDR2 are MNHEY and SVGEGT.

The chain links TRBV28 to TRBJ1-2; D not certain. The CDR3 has 14 residues. Per the germline V gene, CDR1 is MDHEN and CDR2 is SYDVKM. The V gene lost 5 bases and the J gene lost 1 base, with 11 bases spanning the gap. The CDR3 DNA follows: TGTGCCAGCAGTGAATCCGGGATTAACTATGGCTACACCTTC. Amino acid sequence: CASSESGINYGYTF.

V usage is TRBV6-5 and J usage is TRBJ1-6, with D possibly being TRBD1 (5 bases). The germline gives CDR1 MNHEY, CDR2 SVGAGI. V lost 9 bases and J lost 6, with 12 bases in between. The CDR3 consists of 13 residues. CDR3 loop: CASKDSINSPLHF. The CDR3 DNA reads as TGTGCCAGTAAAGACAGTATTAATTCACCCCTCCACTTT.

This chain connects TRBV5-5 to TRBJ1-5; D ambiguous. The CDR3 is made up of 14 amino acids. V was trimmed by 0 bases and J by 3 bases, leaving 7 bases between them. The V gene's germline CDR1 is SGHKS and CDR2 YYEKEE (reference sequence). This CDR3 is CASSLDVLNQPQHF. CDR3 nucleotides: TGTGCCAGCAGCTTGGATGTACTCAATCAGCCCCAGCATTTT.

The chain combines TRBV18 with TRBJ1-1, with D possibly matching TRBD1 (6 bases). The CDR3 consists of 15 residues. Germline assignment: CDR1 KGHSH and CDR2 LQKENI. V was pared by 4 bases and J by 0 bases, with 12 bases between. The DNA for the CDR3 is TGTGCCAGCTCACAGGACAGATCAATGAACACTGAAGCTTTCTTT. Amino acids: CASSQDRSMNTEAFF.

CDR3 protein: CASSERENNEQFF. In DNA form, the CDR3 reads TGCGCCAGCAGTGAACGGGAGAACAATGAGCAGTTCTTC. The chain uses TRBV10-2 and TRBJ2-1; the D gene is possibly TRBD2 (6 bases). V gave up 3 bases and J gave up 5 bases, with 8 bases separating them. The CDR3 has 13 residues. The germline V gene encodes CDR1 WSHSY and CDR2 SAAADI.

The V and J genes are TRBV6-5 and TRBJ2-3; 8 bases are shared with TRBD1. Germline values: CDR1 MNHEY, CDR2 SVGAGI. After removal of 6 bases from V and 0 bases from J, the junction contained 5 bases not matched to a gene. The CDR3 contains 15 residues. This CDR3 is CASSSRTGSTDTQYF. CDR3 bases: TGTGCCAGCAGCTCCCGGACAGGGAGCACAGATACGCAGTATTTT.

This chain connects TRBV7-2 to TRBJ2-7; 11 bases align to TRBD2. The V segment lost 1 base and the J segment 5 bases; nucleotides outside the gene matches: 10. Germline assignment: CDR1 SGHTA and CDR2 FQGNSA. The CDR3 spans 17 residues. CDR3 region: CASSLGTASGRLDEQYF. The CDR3 DNA follows: TGTGCCAGCAGCTTAGGTACGGCTAGCGGGAGGCTGGACGAGCAGTACTTC.

In regard to this clone: The identical CDR3 is also encoded by other nucleotide sequences in the sample. This chain uses TRBV3-1 (or the pseudogene TRBV3-2) with TRBJ1-2; 8 nucleotides match TRBD1. The CDR3 contains 16 residues. The germline gives CDR1 LGHDT, CDR2 YNNKEL (reference sequence). V dropped 1 base and J dropped 5; count of bases not matched to a gene: 9. The CDR3 spells CASSQGGGQGRYGYTF. The DNA of the CDR3 is TGTGCCAGCAGCCAAGGGGGAGGACAGGGACGGTATGGCTACACCTTC.

V usage is TRBV24-1 and J usage is TRBJ2-1; 12 bases map to TRBD2. V gave up 6 bases and J gave up 9 bases; unmatched junction bases: 5. In germline, CDR1 is KGHDR, CDR2 SFDVKD. The CDR3 has 14 residues. The CDR3 here is CATSLAGGPGEQFF. The CDR3 nucleotides read TGTGCCACCAGTCTAGCGGGGGGGCCGGGTGAGCAGTTCTTC.

The chain recombines TRBV6-5 with TRBJ2-1; 11 bases line up with TRBD1. This CDR3 is 14 amino acids long. The trim removed 6 bases at V and 10 bases at J, leaving 8 bases unmatched. From germline, CDR1 is MNHEY and CDR2 SVGAGI. Here the CDR3 reads CASRSGTGGGEQFF. In DNA form, the CDR3 reads TGTGCCAGCAGATCCGGGACAGGGGGGGGCGAGCAGTTCTTC.

This sequence joins TRBV2 and TRBJ2-5; D could derive from TRBD1 or TRBD2 (5 bases each). The V end was cut by 7 bases, the J end by 4 bases, with 16 bases between. CDR3 length: 14 residues. Germline CDR1 SNHLY, CDR2 FYNNEI. The CDR3 is CASKGPPTGETQYF. CDR3 nucleotides: TGTGCCAGCAAGGGACCCCCCACGGGAGAGACCCAGTACTTC.

This chain links TRBV4-1 with TRBJ1-4; no reliable D call. V was pared by 2 bases and J by 7 bases, with 11 bases between. The germline V gene has CDR1 MGHRA and CDR2 YSYEKL. This CDR3 is 14 amino acids long. CDR3 protein: CASSQQPSGEKLFF. The DNA for the CDR3 is TGCGCCAGCAGCCAACAACCCAGTGGTGAAAAACTGTTTTTT.

The J gene is TRBJ1-1, the V gene TRBV30, with D possibly TRBD1 on 5 matching bases. Germline CDR1 reads GTSNPN; CDR2 reads SVGIG (reference sequence). V was shortened by 1 base and J by 7 bases, with 16 bases between the two germline ends. The CDR3 spans 14 residues. The CDR3 DNA reads as TGTGCCTGGAGTGCAGGGTCTGAAGTTGGTGAAGCTTTCTTT. Translating it yields CAWSAGSEVGEAFF.

V and J are TRBV5-5 and TRBJ2-2; D is ambiguous. Trimming pared 5 bases from V and 6 bases from J, leaving 17 bases between. Germline V gene data show CDR1 as SGHKS and CDR2 as YYEKEE (reference sequence). The CDR3 runs 15 residues. Here the CDR3 DNA reads TGTGCCAGCAGTTACGACGGGTCGAGCTCCGGGGAGCTGTTTTTT. Its translation: CASSYDGSSSGELFF. Full variable domain (outside the CDR3, taken from reference TRBV5-5 and TRBJ2-2): DAGVTQSPTHLIKTRGQQVTLRCSPISGHKSVSWYQQVLGQGPQFIFQYYEKEERGRGNFPDRFSARQFPNYSSELNVNALLLGDSALYLCASSYDGSSSGELFFGEGSRLTVL.

The chain links TRBV13 to TRBJ2-4; D is tentatively TRBD1 or TRBD2 (5 bases each). Germline lookup yields CDR1 PRHDT and CDR2 FYEKMQ (reference sequence). V was shortened by 4 bases and J by 5 bases, with 15 bases between the two germline ends. This CDR3 is 15 amino acids long. CDR3 loop: CASSSQGGPENIQYF. As DNA, the CDR3 is TGTGCCAGCAGCTCCCAGGGCGGGCCGGAAAACATTCAGTACTTC. Based on the CDR3 plus reference TRBV13 and TRBJ2-4, the full variable domain is AAGVIQSPRHLIKEKRETATLKCYPIPRHDTVYWYQQGPGQDPQFLISFYEKMQSDKGSIPDRFSAQQFSDYHSELNMSSLELGDSALYFCASSSQGGPENIQYFGAGTRLSVL.

The chain joins TRBV5-1 to TRBJ2-7; 15 bases map to TRBD2. V dropped 2 bases and J dropped 0; count of bases not matched to a gene: 6. The CDR3 has 18 amino acids. Germline CDR1 and CDR2: SGHRS and YFSETQ. The CDR3 DNA is TGCGCCAGCAGCTTCGGGACTAGCGGGGGGTCGAGCTCCTACGAGCAGTACTTC. This codes for CASSFGTSGGSSSYEQYF.